This T cell receptor beta chain was retrieved from a study of cytomegalovirus exposure and HLA in healthy donors. Study overall: Falling in the Caucasian-associated ancestry cluster were about four fifths of under 500 genotyped donors.

A multiplex PCR was run with 60 Vbeta primers and 13 Jbeta primers. The repertoire was sequenced with immunoSEQ multiplex PCR; TCRdb's copy has only in-frame clones and lacks some. This repertoire includes 180,000 or so clones. Germline trimming cut 1 base from V and 6 bases from J; bases unmatched to any gene: 4. CDR1 and CDR2 from the germline V gene are SGHAT and FQNNGV. CDR3 size: 16 residues. V usage is TRBV11-2 and J usage is TRBJ1-5; 12 bases fit TRBD1. Sequencing was carried out using PBMCs. The clonotype originates from a young woman in good health and CMV-seropositive. The CDR3 sequence: CASSLGGTGGFQPQHF. The CDR3 DNA follows: TGTGCCAGCAGCTTAGGAGGGACAGGGGGCTTTCAGCCCCAGCATTTT.